The source of this T cell receptor beta chain is a study of control samples from healthy donors and cancer patients. V was clipped by 5 bases and J by 3 bases; unmatched bases: 15. CDR3 size: 17 residues. Germline V CDR1 and CDR2: MNHNY, SVGAGI (reference sequence). Sequencing used immunoSEQ multiplex PCR; TCRdb keeps in-frame clones, though not all of them. This table holds roughly 450,000 clones, 80% to 95% found once. The chain joins TRBV6-6 to TRBJ2-7, with 8 bases lining up with TRBD2. The source of this sequence is a man aged 35 to 55 with head and neck cancer. Sequencing used PBMCs. The CDR3 nucleotides read TGTGCCAGCAGTCCTTCCCCGGGGACTAGTATACTCTACGAGCAGTACTTC. This translates into CASSPSPGTSILYEQYF.